This T cell receptor (beta chain) stems from a study of tumor and adjacent non-tumor tissue in lung cancer. Notes on this clonotype: A much larger clone is a single base away; this may be a read error.

TCRbeta libraries were built with three rounds of nested PCR, modified from ARM-PCR. One entry per CDR3 protein results from TCRdb running MiXCR on the multiplex PCR reads. Of 70,000 to 90,000 distinct CDR3 sequences listed, approximately 78% were seen once; the top ten hold 40% to 65%. No cell sorting was done before RNA was extracted from the tissue. This non-tumor lung sample came from over 3 cm beyond the tumor edge. Deletions cut 6 bases from V and 5 bases from J, with 9 bases between. CDR3 length: 12 residues. Per the germline V gene, CDR1 is SGHVS and CDR2 is FQNEAQ. This TCR was sampled from a man aged 60 to 69 with non-small cell lung cancer. The genes are TRBV7-8 and TRBJ2-3; possible D gene TRBD2, 5 bases. The sequencing sample was made of distant non-tumor lung tissue. The CDR3 DNA reads as TGTGCCAGCAGACCGGAGGTAGATACGCAGTATTTT. Translation gives CASRPEVDTQYF.